The TCR beta chain under discussion was sequenced for a study of identifying expanded T cells in peripheral blood. Study observations and caveats: Two-week clone count variance significantly increased as total template count grew. Roughly 1.2 clones differed between technical replicates, versus about 16 and 19 over time.

V shed 7 bases, J shed 0 bases, and the junction held 6 bases outside the gene matches. The CDR3 is 16 residues long. Germline loops: CDR1 MGHDK, CDR2 SYGVNS. Collection occurred without any documented infections or immune events in donors. Comments on this clone: What it binds is unknown.

The protocol was immunoSEQ multiplex PCR, while the TCRdb copy is restricted to in-frame clones and leaves out a portion. The sample shows about 91,000 clones, roughly 90% of them seen only once. The sequence came from a person between 18 and 75 years old in good health. Sequenced input: blood. V is TRBV25-1 and J is TRBJ2-6; 7 bases are shared with TRBD1. The CDR3 sequence: CASKGQMSSGANVLTF. The CDR3 nucleotides are TGTGCCAGCAAGGGACAGATGAGCTCTGGGGCCAACGTCCTGACTTTC. The full variable domain, its missing parts supplied by reference TRBV25-1 and TRBJ2-6, is EADIYQTPRYLVIGTGKKITLECSQTMGHDKMYWYQQDPGMELHLIHYSYGVNSTEKGDLSSESTVSRIRTEHFPLTLESARPSHTSQYLCASKGQMSSGANVLTFGAGSRLTVL.